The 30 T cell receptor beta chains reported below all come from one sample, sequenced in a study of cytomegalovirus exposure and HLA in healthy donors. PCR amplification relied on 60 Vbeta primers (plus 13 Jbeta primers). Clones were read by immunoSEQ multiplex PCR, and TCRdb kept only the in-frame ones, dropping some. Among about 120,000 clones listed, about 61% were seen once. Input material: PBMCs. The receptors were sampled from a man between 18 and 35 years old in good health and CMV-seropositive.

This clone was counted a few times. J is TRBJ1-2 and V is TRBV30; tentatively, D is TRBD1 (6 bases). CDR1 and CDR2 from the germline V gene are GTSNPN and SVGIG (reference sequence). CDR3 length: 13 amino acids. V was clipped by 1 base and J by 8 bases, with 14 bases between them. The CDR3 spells CAWSANRVGGYTF. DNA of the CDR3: TGTGCCTGGAGTGCCAACAGGGTGGGCGGCTACACCTTC.

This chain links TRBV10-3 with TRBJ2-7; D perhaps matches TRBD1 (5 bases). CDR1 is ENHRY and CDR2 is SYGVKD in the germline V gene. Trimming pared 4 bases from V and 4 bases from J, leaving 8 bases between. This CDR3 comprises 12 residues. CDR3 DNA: TGTGCCATCAGTGGGCGGACATACGAGCAGTACTTC. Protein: CAISGRTYEQYF.

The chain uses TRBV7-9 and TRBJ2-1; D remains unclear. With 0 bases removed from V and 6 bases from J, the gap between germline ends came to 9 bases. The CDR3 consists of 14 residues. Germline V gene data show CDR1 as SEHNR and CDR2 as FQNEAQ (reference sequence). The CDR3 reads CASSLAQVRNEQFF. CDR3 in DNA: TGTGCCAGCAGCTTAGCGCAGGTTCGCAATGAGCAGTTCTTC.

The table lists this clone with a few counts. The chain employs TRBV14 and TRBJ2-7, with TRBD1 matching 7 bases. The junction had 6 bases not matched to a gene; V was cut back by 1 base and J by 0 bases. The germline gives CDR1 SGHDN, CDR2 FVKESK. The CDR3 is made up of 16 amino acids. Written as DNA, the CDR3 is TGTGCCAGCAGCCAAGGGGGACAGAGAAGCTCCTACGAGCAGTACTTC. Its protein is CASSQGGQRSSYEQYF.

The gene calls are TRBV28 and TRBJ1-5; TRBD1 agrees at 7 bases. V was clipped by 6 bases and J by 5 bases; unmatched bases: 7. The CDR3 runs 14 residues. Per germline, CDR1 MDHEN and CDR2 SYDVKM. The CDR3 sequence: CASSSGGGYQPQHF. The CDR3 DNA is TGTGCCAGCAGCTCGGGAGGGGGCTATCAGCCCCAGCATTTT.

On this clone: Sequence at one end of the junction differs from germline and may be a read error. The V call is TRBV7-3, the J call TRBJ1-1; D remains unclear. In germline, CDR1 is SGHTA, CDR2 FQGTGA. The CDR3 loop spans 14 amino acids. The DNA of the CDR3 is TGTGCCAGCAGCTTAAGAGATCCGAACGCTGAAGCTTTCTTT. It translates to CASSLRDPNAEAFF.

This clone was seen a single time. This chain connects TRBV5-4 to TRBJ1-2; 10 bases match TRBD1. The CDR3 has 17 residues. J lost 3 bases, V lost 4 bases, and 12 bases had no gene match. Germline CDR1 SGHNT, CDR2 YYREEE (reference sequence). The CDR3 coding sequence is TGTGCCAGCAGCCCGGGACAGGGGAGGGCGTATGACTATGGCTACACCTTC. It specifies CASSPGQGRAYDYGYTF.

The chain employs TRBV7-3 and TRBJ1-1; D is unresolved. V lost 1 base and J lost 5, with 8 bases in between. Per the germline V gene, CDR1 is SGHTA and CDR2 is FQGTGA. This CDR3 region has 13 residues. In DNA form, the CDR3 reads TGTGCCAGCAGCTTAATGGCCGGGACTGAAGCTTTCTTT. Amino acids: CASSLMAGTEAFF.

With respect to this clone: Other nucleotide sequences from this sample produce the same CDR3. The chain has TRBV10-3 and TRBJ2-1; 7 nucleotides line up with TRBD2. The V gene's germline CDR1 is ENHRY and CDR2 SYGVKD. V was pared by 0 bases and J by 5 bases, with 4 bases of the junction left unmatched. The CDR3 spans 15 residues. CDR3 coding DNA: TGTGCCATCAGTGAGTCTTCTAGCGGCCACAATGAGCAGTTCTTC. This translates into CAISESSSGHNEQFF.

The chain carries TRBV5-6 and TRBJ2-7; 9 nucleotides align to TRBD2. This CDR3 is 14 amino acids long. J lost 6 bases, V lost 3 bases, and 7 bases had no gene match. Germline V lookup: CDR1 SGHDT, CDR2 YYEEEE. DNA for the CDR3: TGTGCCAGCAGCTCCTCCGGGACTAGCTGCGAGCAGTACTTC. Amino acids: CASSSSGTSCEQYF.

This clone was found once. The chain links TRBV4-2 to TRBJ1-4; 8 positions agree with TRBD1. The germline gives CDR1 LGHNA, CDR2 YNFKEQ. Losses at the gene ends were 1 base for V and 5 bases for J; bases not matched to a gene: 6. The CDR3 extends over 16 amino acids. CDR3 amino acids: CASSQGFRTGNEKLFF. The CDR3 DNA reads TGTGCCAGCAGCCAAGGATTTCGGACAGGGAATGAAAAACTGTTTTTT.

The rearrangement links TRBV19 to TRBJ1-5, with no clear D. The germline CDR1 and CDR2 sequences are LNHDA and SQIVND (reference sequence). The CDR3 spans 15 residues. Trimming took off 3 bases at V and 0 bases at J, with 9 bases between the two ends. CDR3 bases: TGTGCCAGTAGTATGGCCAGTCATAGCAATCAGCCCCAGCATTTT. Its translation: CASSMASHSNQPQHF. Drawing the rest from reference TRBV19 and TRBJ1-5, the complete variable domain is DGGITQSPKYLFRKEGQNVTLSCEQNLNHDAMYWYRQDPGQGLRLIYYSQIVNDFQKGDIAEGYSVSREKKESFPLTVTSAQKNPTAFYLCASSMASHSNQPQHFGDGTRLSIL.

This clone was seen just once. As DNA, the CDR3 is TGCGCCAGCAACACCGGGACAGCTTACAATGAGCAGTTCTTC. Translated: CASNTGTAYNEQFF. The rearrangement uses TRBV5-1 and TRBJ2-1; 7 nucleotides line up with TRBD1. Germline V gene sequence: CDR1 SGHRS, CDR2 YFSETQ. Trimming removed 6 bases from V and 4 bases from J; junction bases left unmatched: 7. There are 14 residues in the CDR3. The variable domain in full, with the rest retrieved from reference TRBV5-1 and TRBJ2-1, is KAGVTQTPRYLIKTRGQQVTLSCSPISGHRSVSWYQQTPGQGLQFLFEYFSETQRNKGNFPGRFSGRQFSNSRSEMNVSTLELGDSALYLCASNTGTAYNEQFFGPGTRLTVL.

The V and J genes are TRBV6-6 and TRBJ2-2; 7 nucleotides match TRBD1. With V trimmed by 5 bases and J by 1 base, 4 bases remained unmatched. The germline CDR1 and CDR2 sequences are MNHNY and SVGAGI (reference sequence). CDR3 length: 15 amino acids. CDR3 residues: CASSRTGRNTGELFF. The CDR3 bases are TGTGCCAGCAGTCGGACAGGTCGGAACACCGGGGAGCTGTTTTTT.

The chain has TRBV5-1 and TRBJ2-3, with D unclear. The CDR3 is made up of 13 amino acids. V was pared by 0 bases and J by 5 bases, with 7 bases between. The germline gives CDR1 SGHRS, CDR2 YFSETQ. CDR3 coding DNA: TGCGCCAGCAGCTTGGCCGGTCGAGATACGCAGTATTTT. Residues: CASSLAGRDTQYF.

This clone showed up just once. The CDR3 nucleotides read TGTGCCAGCAGTGCTCCAGGGGGCAATGGCTACACCTTC. It specifies CASSAPGGNGYTF. V usage is TRBV28 and J usage is TRBJ1-2, with TRBD1 matching over 8 bases. Germline V gene lookup returns CDR1 MDHEN and CDR2 SYDVKM. The CDR3 consists of 13 residues. V gave up 5 bases and J gave up 6 bases; unmatched junction bases: 5.

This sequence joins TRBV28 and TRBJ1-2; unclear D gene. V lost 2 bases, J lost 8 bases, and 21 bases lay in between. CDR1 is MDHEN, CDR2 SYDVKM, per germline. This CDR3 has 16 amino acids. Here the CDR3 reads CASSLTLEGAGKGYTF. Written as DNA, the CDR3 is TGTGCCAGCAGTTTAACGCTTGAGGGCGCAGGAAAAGGCTACACCTTC.

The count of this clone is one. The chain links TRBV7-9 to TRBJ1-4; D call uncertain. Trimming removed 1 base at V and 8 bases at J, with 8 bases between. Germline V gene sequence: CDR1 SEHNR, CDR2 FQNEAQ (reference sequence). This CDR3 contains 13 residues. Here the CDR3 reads CASSLDGREKLFF. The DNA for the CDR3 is TGTGCCAGCAGCTTAGACGGGAGGGAAAAACTGTTTTTT.

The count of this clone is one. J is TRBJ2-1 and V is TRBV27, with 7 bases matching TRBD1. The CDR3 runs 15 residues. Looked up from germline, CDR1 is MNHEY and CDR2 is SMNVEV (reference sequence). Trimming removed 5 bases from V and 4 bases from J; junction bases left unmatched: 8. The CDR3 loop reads CASSELRGFYNEQFF. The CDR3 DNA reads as TGTGCCAGCAGTGAACTCAGGGGGTTTTACAATGAGCAGTTCTTC.

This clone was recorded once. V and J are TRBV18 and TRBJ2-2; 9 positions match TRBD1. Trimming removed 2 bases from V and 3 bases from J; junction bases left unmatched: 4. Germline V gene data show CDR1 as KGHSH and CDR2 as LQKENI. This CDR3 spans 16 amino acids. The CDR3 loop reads CASSPIDRGDTGELFF. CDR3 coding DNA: TGTGCCAGCTCACCAATCGACAGGGGGGACACCGGGGAGCTGTTTTTT.

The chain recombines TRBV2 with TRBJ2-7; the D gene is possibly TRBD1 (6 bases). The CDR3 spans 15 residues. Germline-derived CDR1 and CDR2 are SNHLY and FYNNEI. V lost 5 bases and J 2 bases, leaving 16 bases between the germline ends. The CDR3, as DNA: TGTGCCAGCAGTCCTGACAGGAGACACACCTACGAGCAGTACGTC. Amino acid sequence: CASSPDRRHTYEQYV.

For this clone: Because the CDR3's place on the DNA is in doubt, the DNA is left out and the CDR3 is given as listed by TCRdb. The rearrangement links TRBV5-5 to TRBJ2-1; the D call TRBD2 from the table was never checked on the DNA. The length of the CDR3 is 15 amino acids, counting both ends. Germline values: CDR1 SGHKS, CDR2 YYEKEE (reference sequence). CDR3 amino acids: CASSLSQTLSWEQFF.

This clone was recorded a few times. CDR3 amino acids: CAISDEASYEQYF. The CDR3 bases are TGTGCCATCAGTGATGAGGCCTCCTACGAGCAGTACTTC. This chain links TRBV10-3 with TRBJ2-5; no definite D call. The J call may be wrong; the DNA end is better matched by TRBJ2-7. The CDR3 sequence is 13 residues long. Germline V gene data show CDR1 as ENHRY and CDR2 as SYGVKD.

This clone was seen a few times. This CDR3 reads CASSLASGTGELFF. The CDR3 DNA reads TGCGCCAGCAGCTTGGCCTCGGGCACCGGGGAGCTGTTTTTT. This rearrangement joins TRBV5-1 to TRBJ2-2, with D hard to call. Trimming removed 0 bases at V and 4 bases at J, with 7 bases between. The CDR3 runs 14 residues. Germline V lookup: CDR1 SGHRS, CDR2 YFSETQ.

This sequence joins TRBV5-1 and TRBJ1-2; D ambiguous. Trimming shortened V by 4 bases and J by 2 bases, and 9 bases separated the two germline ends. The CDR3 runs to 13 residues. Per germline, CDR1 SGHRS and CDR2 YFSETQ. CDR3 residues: CASSLTLNYGYTF. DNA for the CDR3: TGCGCCAGCAGCCTGACATTGAACTATGGCTACACCTTC.

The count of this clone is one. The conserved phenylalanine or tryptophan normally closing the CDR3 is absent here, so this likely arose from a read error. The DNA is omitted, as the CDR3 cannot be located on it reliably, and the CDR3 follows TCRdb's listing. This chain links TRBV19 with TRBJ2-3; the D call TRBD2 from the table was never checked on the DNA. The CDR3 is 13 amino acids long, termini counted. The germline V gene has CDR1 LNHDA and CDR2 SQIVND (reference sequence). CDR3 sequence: CASSIDLGKRVTL.

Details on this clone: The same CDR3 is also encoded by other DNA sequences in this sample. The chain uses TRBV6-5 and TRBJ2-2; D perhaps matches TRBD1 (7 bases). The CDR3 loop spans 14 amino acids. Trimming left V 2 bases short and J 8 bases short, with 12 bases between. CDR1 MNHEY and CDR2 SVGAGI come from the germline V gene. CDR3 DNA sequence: TGTGCCAGCAGTTACGGCAGGGGGACTGGGGAGCTGTTTTTT. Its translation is CASSYGRGTGELFF.

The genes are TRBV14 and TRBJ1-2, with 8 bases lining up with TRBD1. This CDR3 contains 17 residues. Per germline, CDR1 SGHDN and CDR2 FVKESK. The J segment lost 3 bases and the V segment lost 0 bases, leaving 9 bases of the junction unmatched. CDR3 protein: CASSQDLLRTGYYGYTF. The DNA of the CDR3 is TGTGCCAGCAGCCAAGATTTGCTAAGGACAGGGTACTATGGCTACACCTTC.

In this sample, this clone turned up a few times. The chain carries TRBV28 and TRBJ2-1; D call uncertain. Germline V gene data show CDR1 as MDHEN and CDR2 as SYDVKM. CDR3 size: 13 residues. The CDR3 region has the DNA TGTGAGTTTACCAGGATCCACTACAATGAGCAGTTCTTC. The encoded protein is CEFTRIHYNEQFF.

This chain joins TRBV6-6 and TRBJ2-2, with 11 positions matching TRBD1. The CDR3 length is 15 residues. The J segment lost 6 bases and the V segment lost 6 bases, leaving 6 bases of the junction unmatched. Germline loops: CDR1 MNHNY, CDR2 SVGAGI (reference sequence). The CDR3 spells CASRLPGQGAGELFF. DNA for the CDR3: TGTGCCAGCAGACTTCCGGGACAGGGGGCCGGGGAGCTGTTTTTT.